This T cell receptor beta chain emerged from a study of T cell clonality in common variable immunodeficiency. Regarding the study as a whole: Common variable immunodeficiency TCR beta sequences reportedly had fewer deletions and N-nucleotide insertions.

Reduced serum IgG, IgA and/or IgM plus specific antibody deficiency defined CVID. Blood came from CVID subjects not ill and not taking immunomodulatory or immunosuppressive medication. Libraries were prepared by immunoSEQ multiplex PCR; TCRdb keeps only in-frame clonotypes and omits some of them. The sample presents more than 20,000 clones, none singletons. Germline CDR1 and CDR2: SGHKS and YYEKEE (reference sequence). Trimming cost V 0 bases and J 7 bases, with 8 bases left between them. The CDR3 totals 13 residues. This clone appeared a few times. Its specificity is unknown. Read sequence stops 3 residues before the CDR3 end, and the germline J gene provides the missing end.

The source is a human donor with common variable immunodeficiency. The specimen was peripheral blood mononuclear cells. The chain combines TRBV5-5 with TRBJ1-5; no clear D gene. This chain's CDR3 is CASSLVAQQPQHF. CDR3 DNA, as far as it was read: TGTGCCAGCAGCTTGGTAGCGCAGCAGCCC.